In its sample, the clone carrying this T cell receptor beta chain was seen many times. The antigen remains unidentified. The CDR3 covers 12 residues. Germline V gene data show CDR1 as MNHNS and CDR2 as SASEGT. V was clipped by 11 bases and J by 5 bases, with 16 bases between them. Ophthalmopathy in the donors was of moderate-to-severe activity, with CAS ≥3, NOSPECS ≥4 and duration under 3 months. Amplified material comprised TCR beta CDR3 regions derived from RNA transcripts. First-round RT-PCR relied on HTBI primers, and a second-round multiplex PCR came next. TCRdb reprocessed the multiplex PCR reads with MiXCR, giving one entry per CDR3 protein. Of fewer than 600,000 distinct CDR3 sequences listed, approximately 15% are singletons. These data originate in a study of Graves' ophthalmopathy and Graves' hyperthyroidism. Whole-study results and caveats: With more than 60% sensitivity and 72.22% specificity, the model predicted ophthalmopathy progression.

The receptor was isolated from a woman in her twenties or thirties with Graves' ophthalmopathy. This sequence joins TRBV6-1 and TRBJ2-7; D is undetermined. Sequenced material: blood. CDR3 loop: CASRWGPNEQYF. CDR3 bases: TGTGCCTCGAGGTGGGGTCCCAACGAGCAGTACTTC.